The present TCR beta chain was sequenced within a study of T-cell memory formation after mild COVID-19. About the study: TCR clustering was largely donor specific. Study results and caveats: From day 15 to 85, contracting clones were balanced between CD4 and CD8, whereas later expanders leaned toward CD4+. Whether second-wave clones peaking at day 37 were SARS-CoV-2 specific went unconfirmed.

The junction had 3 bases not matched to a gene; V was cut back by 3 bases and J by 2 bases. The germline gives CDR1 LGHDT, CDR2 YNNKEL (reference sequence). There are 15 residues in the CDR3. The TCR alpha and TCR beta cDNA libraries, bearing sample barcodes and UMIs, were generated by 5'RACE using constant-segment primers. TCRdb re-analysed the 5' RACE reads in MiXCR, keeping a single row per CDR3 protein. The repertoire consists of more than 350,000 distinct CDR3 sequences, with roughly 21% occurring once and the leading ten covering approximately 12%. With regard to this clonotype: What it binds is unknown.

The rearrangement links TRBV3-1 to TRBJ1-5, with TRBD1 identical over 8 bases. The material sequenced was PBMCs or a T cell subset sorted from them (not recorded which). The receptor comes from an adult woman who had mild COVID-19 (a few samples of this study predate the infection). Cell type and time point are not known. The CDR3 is CASSQMTGGNQPQHF. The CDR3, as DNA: TGTGCCAGCAGCCAGATGACAGGGGGCAATCAGCCCCAGCATTTT. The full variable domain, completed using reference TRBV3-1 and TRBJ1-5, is DTAVSQTPKYLVTQMGNDKSIKCEQNLGHDTMYWYKQDSKKFLKIMFSYNNKELIINETVPNRFSPKSPDKAHLNLHINSLELGDSAVYFCASSQMTGGNQPQHFGDGTRLSIL.